Below are 25 T cell receptor beta chains sequenced from a single sample in a study of CD8+CD57+ T cells in acquired aplastic anemia. Genomic DNA acted as the template from which TCR beta VDJ combination and CDR3 sequence profiling were carried out. TCRdb reprocessed the reads via MiXCR and lists one record per CDR3 protein. The profile shows 200,000 to 300,000 distinct CDR3 sequences, around 43% of them singletons. Patients included in sequencing had previously demonstrated CD8+CD57+ cell expansion by flow cytometry. Sample: sorted CD4+, CD8+, or CD8+CD57+ T cells (not recorded which) from PBMCs. All receptors come from a human donor with aplastic anemia.

This clonotype was seen at least ten times. The V and J genes are TRBV2 and TRBJ2-7; perhaps TRBD1 as D (6 bases). The length of the CDR3 is 17 residues. Trimming pared 4 bases from V and 4 bases from J, leaving 23 bases between. The germline CDR1 and CDR2 sequences are SNHLY and FYNNEI. The CDR3 region has the DNA TGTGCCAGCAGTGCTCCTGGACAGTCTTCAACGGGGTACGAGCAGTACTTC. It is translated as CASSAPGQSSTGYEQYF.

This clonotype has a handful of counts. The DNA for the CDR3 is TGTGCCAGCAGTCCGACAGAGGATCAGCCCCAGCATTTT. Translation: CASSPTEDQPQHF. The rearrangement uses TRBV9 and TRBJ1-5, with D possibly matching TRBD1 (5 bases). V was shortened by 5 bases and J by 5 bases, with 11 bases between the two germline ends. CDR3 length: 13 residues. Germline CDR1 reads SGDLS; CDR2 reads YYNGEE.

The CDR3 loop reads CASSWGQGHNQPQHF. The CDR3 DNA is TGTGCCAGCAGTTGGGGGCAGGGACACAATCAGCCCCAGCATTTT. This chain links TRBV25-1 with TRBJ1-5, with TRBD1 as a possible D gene (6 bases). CDR1 and CDR2 (germline): MGHDK, SYGVNS. This CDR3 spans 15 amino acids. V was clipped by 5 bases and J by 3 bases, with 14 bases between them.

The chain links TRBV2 to TRBJ1-4; a weak D match, TRBD1 (5 bases). Trimming took 0 bases from V and 10 from J, leaving 12 bases between them. CDR1 and CDR2 from the germline V gene are SNHLY and FYNNEI. The CDR3 spans 14 residues. The CDR3 region has the DNA TGTGCCAGCAGTGAAGCCGGGGGGGTGGGAAAACTGTTTTTT. The encoded protein is CASSEAGGVGKLFF.

Worth noting for this clonotype: A much larger clone differs by one base, so this may be a read error. The V and J genes are TRBV7-3 and TRBJ2-3, with D possibly being TRBD1 (5 bases). This CDR3 spans 13 amino acids. Germline CDR1 reads SGHTA; CDR2 reads FQGTGA. DNA for the CDR3: TGCGCCAGCAGCCTAGGGGTCGCAGATACGCAGTATTTT. Residues: CASSLGVADTQYF. The variable domain in full, with the rest retrieved from reference TRBV7-3 and TRBJ2-3, is GAGVSQTPSNKVTEKGKYVELRCDPISGHTALYWYRQSLGQGPEFLIYFQGTGAADDSGLPNDRFFAVRPEGSVSTLKIQRTERGDSAVYLCASSLGVADTQYFGPGTRLTVL.

V usage is TRBV29-1 and J usage is TRBJ2-1; TRBD1 is a possible D gene (6 bases). The V end was cut by 6 bases, the J end by 8 bases, with 11 bases between. Germline assignment: CDR1 SQVTM and CDR2 ANQGSEA. The CDR3 has 11 residues. The DNA of the CDR3 is TGCAGCGTGGCCAGGGGCCATGAGCAGTTCTTC. Amino acid sequence: CSVARGHEQFF.

There are many counts of this clonotype. The chain uses TRBV7-9 and TRBJ1-2; TRBD1 matches 9 bases. V was clipped by 5 bases and J by 8 bases; unmatched bases: 3. CDR1 and CDR2 (germline): SEHNR, FQNEAQ (reference sequence). CDR3 length: 12 amino acids. CDR3 residues: CASSKGQGGYTF. Here the CDR3 DNA reads TGTGCCAGCAGCAAGGGACAGGGAGGCTACACCTTC.

This chain connects TRBV28 to TRBJ2-1; no clear D. With 6 bases removed from V and 9 bases from J, the gap between germline ends came to 15 bases. CDR3 length: 13 amino acids. The germline gives CDR1 MDHEN, CDR2 SYDVKM. Here the CDR3 reads CASSPSLTGEQFF. In nucleotides, the CDR3 is TGTGCCAGCAGCCCCTCTTTAACCGGTGAGCAGTTCTTC.

This clonotype was seen a few times. The genes are TRBV7-3 and TRBJ2-3; the match to TRBD2 covers 10 bases. The CDR3 sequence is 16 residues long. V dropped 1 base and J dropped 1; count of bases not matched to a gene: 2. Germline V gene data show CDR1 as SGHTA and CDR2 as FQGTGA. This CDR3 reads CASSLRLAGRTDTQYF. CDR3 nucleotide sequence: TGTGCCAGCAGCTTAAGACTAGCGGGTCGCACAGATACGCAGTATTTT.

This chain uses TRBV11-2 with TRBJ2-7; a possible D gene is TRBD2 (5 bases). Per germline, CDR1 SGHAT and CDR2 FQNNGV. The CDR3 loop spans 13 amino acids. Trimming shortened V by 4 bases and J by 3 bases, and 10 bases separated the two germline ends. The DNA for the CDR3 is TGTGCCAGCAGCTCCCCTGGGAGCTACGAGCAGTACTTC. Its translation: CASSSPGSYEQYF.

This clonotype was picked up many times. This chain links TRBV20-1 with TRBJ2-7, with D unresolved. The CDR3 has 18 amino acids. Germline CDR1 and CDR2: DFQATT and SNEGSKA (reference sequence). V was clipped by 1 base and J by 0 bases, with 22 bases between them. The CDR3 sequence: CSARAWHSLNYNSYEQYF. CDR3 coding DNA: TGCAGTGCTAGAGCCTGGCACAGCCTAAACTACAACTCCTACGAGCAGTACTTC.

This clonotype was seen ten or more times. CDR3 sequence reads: CASSLGGSGVYEQYF. The CDR3 DNA reads as TGTGCCAGCAGCTTAGGTGGTAGCGGGGTCTACGAGCAGTACTTC. The chain combines TRBV7-8 with TRBJ2-7; TRBD2 agrees at 8 bases. Germline CDR1 reads SGHVS; CDR2 reads FQNEAQ. Germline trimming cut 1 base from V and 3 bases from J; bases unmatched to any gene: 5. The CDR3 contains 15 residues.

The rearrangement links TRBV12-3 or TRBV12-4 to TRBJ1-6, with D tentatively TRBD1 (5 bases). Between the trimmed V and J ends, which lost 3 bases and 7 bases, there was a span of 10 bases. The CDR3 is made up of 14 amino acids. The CDR3 DNA reads as TGTGCCAGCAGTTTCATGACAGCGAATTCACCCCTCCACTTT. It encodes CASSFMTANSPLHF.

This clonotype has at least ten counts. This sequence joins TRBV19 and TRBJ1-5; 7 nucleotides match TRBD1. V shed 2 bases, J shed 2 bases, and the junction held 0 bases outside the gene matches. Germline lookup yields CDR1 LNHDA and CDR2 SQIVND (reference sequence). The CDR3 has 14 residues. CDR3 DNA: TGTGCCAGTAGTATACAGGGGGGCAATCAGCCCCAGCATTTT. Translated: CASSIQGGNQPQHF.

V usage is TRBV10-3 and J usage is TRBJ2-3; 9 nucleotides match TRBD2. The CDR3 has 13 amino acids. Germline V lookup: CDR1 ENHRY, CDR2 SYGVKD. With V trimmed by 10 bases and J by 3 bases, 5 bases remained unmatched. For the CDR3, the DNA is TGTGCCAACGGGACTAGCCGTACAGATACGCAGTATTTT. Protein sequence: CANGTSRTDTQYF.

The J gene is TRBJ2-5, the V gene TRBV3-1; no reliable D call. This CDR3 spans 11 amino acids. The germline gives CDR1 LGHDT, CDR2 YNNKEL (reference sequence). V was shortened by 2 bases and J by 9 bases, with 7 bases between the two germline ends. The CDR3 nucleotides read TGTGCCAGCAGCCAACACCAAGCCCAGTACTTC. Translating it yields CASSQHQAQYF.

This clonotype was seen a few times. The chain joins TRBV6-2 or TRBV6-3 to TRBJ1-2; D uncertain. V was shortened by 6 bases and J by 5 bases, with 19 bases between the two germline ends. In germline, CDR1 is MNHEY, CDR2 SVGEGT. The CDR3 has 15 amino acids. CDR3 coding DNA: TGTGCCAGCAGCCCCTTCGGCGGCCGAGGGTATGGCTACACCTTC. Protein: CASSPFGGRGYGYTF.

The genes are TRBV19 and TRBJ1-1; tentatively, D is TRBD1 (6 bases). V was shortened by 7 bases and J by 5 bases, with 17 bases between the two germline ends. The CDR3 is 14 residues long. Germline V CDR1 and CDR2: LNHDA, SQIVND (reference sequence). CDR3: CASTLQGPATEAFF. The CDR3 DNA reads as TGTGCCAGTACCCTACAGGGCCCCGCGACTGAAGCTTTCTTT.

Concerning this clonotype itself: A much larger clone lies a single base off, so this may be a read error. The gene calls are TRBV5-1 and TRBJ1-3, with D hard to call. V lost 0 bases, J lost 3 bases, and 10 bases lay in between. Germline lookup yields CDR1 SGHRS and CDR2 YFSETQ. The CDR3 totals 15 residues. CDR3 sequence reads: CASSLGPDFGNTIYF. The CDR3 DNA reads as TGCGCCAGCAGCTTGGGTCCCGATTTTGGAAACACCATATATTTT.

The chain's CDR3 is CATSLTGTGKFF. CDR3 DNA: TGTGCCACCAGTCTAACCGGGACAGGGAAGTTCTTC. The rearrangement uses TRBV24-1 and TRBJ2-1; the match to TRBD1 covers 9 bases. V trimming: 6 bases; J trimming: 14 bases; junction bases outside the gene matches: 7. The CDR3 runs to 12 residues. Germline-derived CDR1 and CDR2 are KGHDR and SFDVKD.

The chain is built from TRBV30 and TRBJ2-2; 13 bases match TRBD2. Germline V CDR1 and CDR2: GTSNPN, SVGIG (reference sequence). The ends lost 2 bases at V and 4 bases at J; junction bases unmatched: 10. There are 18 residues in the CDR3. Here the CDR3 reads CAWSLGLAGVSGTGELFF. The DNA of the CDR3 is TGTGCCTGGAGTCTCGGACTAGCGGGAGTTTCAGGCACCGGGGAGCTGTTTTTT.

This clonotype was found many times. The chain couples TRBV4-3 to TRBJ1-4; D gene unclear. V was pared by 1 base and J by 5 bases, with 8 bases between. Germline V lookup: CDR1 LGHNA, CDR2 YSLEER. The CDR3 consists of 14 residues. CDR3 sequence reads: CASSQVSANEKLFF. DNA for the CDR3: TGCGCCAGCAGCCAAGTGTCGGCGAATGAAAAACTGTTTTTT.

Regarding this clonotype: At one of its ends the junction is not consistent with the germline gene, which may arise from a read error. The chain combines TRBV10-3 with TRBJ2-7; the match to TRBD1 covers 7 bases. The CDR3 extends over 16 amino acids. CDR1 and CDR2 from the germline V gene are ENHRY and SYGVKD. The CDR3, as DNA: TGTGCCAGCAGTGTAAACAGGGGAGACTCCTCTTTCGAGCAGTACTTC. Its translation: CASSVNRGDSSFEQYF.

The rearrangement uses TRBV20-1 and TRBJ1-2; no firm D call. V was cut by 3 bases and J by 0 bases, with 8 bases left in between. The CDR3 runs 13 residues. Germline assignment: CDR1 DFQATT and CDR2 SNEGSKA (reference sequence). The CDR3 is CSARWETNYGYTF. The CDR3 DNA is TGCAGTGCTAGGTGGGAAACTAACTATGGCTACACCTTC.

On this clonotype: One end of the junction does not line up with germline, which may come from a read error. The chain couples TRBV7-7 to TRBJ1-2; TRBD1 aligns across 9 bases. Germline V gene lookup returns CDR1 SSHAT and CDR2 FNYEAQ (reference sequence). The CDR3 has 15 amino acids. The CDR3 loop is CASSSGTGPTDGYTF. The CDR3 nucleotides are TGTGCTAGCAGCTCGGGGACAGGGCCCACCGATGGCTACACCTTC.